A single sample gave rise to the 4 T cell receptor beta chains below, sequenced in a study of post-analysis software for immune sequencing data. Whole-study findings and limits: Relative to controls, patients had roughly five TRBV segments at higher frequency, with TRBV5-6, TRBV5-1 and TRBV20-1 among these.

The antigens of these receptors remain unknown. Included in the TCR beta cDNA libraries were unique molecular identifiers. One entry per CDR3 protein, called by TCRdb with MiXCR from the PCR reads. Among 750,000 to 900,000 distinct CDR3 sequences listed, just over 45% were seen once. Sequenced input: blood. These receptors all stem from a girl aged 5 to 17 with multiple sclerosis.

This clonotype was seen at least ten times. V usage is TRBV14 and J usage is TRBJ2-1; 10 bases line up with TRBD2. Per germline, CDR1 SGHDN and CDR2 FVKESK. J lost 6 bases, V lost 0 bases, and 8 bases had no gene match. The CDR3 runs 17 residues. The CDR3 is CASSQDILLAGSNEQFF. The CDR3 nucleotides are TGTGCCAGCAGCCAAGATATTTTACTAGCGGGAAGCAATGAGCAGTTCTTC. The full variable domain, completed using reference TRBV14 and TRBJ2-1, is EAGVTQFPSHSVIEKGQTVTLRCDPISGHDNLYWYRRVMGKEIKFLLHFVKESKQDESGMPNNRFLAERTGGTYSTLKVQPAELEDSGVYFCASSQDILLAGSNEQFFGPGTRLTVL.

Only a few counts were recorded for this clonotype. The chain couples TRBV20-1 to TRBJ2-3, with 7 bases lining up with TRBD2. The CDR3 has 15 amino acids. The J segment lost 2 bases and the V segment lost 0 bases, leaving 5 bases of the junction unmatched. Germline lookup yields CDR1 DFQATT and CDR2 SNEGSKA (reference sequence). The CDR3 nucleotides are TGCAGTGCTAGAGATCCTAGCGGACCCACAGATACGCAGTATTTT. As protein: CSARDPSGPTDTQYF.

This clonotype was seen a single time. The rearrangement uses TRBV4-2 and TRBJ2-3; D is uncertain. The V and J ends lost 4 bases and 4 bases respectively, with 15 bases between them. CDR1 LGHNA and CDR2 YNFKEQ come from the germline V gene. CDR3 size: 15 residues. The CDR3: CASSRRLDRADTQYF. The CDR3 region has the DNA TGTGCCAGCAGCCGACGACTTGATCGGGCAGATACGCAGTATTTT.

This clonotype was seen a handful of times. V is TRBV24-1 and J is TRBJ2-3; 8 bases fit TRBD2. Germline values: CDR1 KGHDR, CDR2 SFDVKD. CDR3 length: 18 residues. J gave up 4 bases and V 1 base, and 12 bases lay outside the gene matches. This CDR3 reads CATSDFSGSGTYSDTQYF. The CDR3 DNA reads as TGTGCCACCAGTGATTTTTCGGGTAGCGGGACCTACTCAGATACGCAGTATTTT.